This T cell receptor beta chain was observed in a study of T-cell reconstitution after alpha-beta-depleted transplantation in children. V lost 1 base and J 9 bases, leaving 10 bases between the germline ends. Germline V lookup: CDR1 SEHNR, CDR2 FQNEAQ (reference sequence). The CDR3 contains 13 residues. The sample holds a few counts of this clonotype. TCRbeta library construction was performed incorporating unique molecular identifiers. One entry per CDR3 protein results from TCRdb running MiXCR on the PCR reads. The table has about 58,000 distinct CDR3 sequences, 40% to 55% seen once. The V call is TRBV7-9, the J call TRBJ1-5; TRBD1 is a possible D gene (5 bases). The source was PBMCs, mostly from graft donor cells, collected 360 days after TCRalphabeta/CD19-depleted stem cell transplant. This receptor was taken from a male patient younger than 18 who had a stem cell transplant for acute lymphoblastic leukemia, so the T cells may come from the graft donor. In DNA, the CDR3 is TGTGCCAGCAGCTTAGGGGGCCTTAGGCCCCAGCATTTT. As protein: CASSLGGLRPQHF. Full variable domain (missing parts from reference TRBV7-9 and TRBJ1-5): DTGVSQNPRHKITKRGQNVTFRCDPISEHNRLYWYRQTLGQGPEFLTYFQNEAQLEKSRLLSDRFSAERPKGSFSTLEIQRTEQGDSAMYLCASSLGGLRPQHFGDGTRLSIL.